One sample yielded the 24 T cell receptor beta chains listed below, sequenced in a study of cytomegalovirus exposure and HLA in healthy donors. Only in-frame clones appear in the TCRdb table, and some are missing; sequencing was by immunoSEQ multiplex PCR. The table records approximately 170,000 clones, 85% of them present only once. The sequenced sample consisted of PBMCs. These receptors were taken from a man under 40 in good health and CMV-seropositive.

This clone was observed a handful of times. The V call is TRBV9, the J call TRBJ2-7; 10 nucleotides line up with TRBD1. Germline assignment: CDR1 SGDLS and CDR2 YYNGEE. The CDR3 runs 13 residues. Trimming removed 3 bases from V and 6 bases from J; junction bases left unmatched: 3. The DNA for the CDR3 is TGTGCCAGCAGCGAGGGGACAGGGGCCGAGCAGTACTTC. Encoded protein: CASSEGTGAEQYF.

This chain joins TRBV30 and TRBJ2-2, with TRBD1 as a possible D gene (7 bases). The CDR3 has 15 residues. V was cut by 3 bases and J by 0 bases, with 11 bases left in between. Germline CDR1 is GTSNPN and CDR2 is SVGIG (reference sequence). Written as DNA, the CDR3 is TGTGCCTGGAGCGGAGGGACAGCGAACACCGGGGAGCTGTTTTTT. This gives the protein CAWSGGTANTGELFF.

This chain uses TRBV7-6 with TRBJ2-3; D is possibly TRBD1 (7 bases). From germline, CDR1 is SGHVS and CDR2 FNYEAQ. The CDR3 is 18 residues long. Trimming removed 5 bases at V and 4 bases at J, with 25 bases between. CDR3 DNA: TGTGCCAGCAGCGACCCAGGGGGGCGGTTCTCGGGCCCAGATACGCAGTATTTT. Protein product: CASSDPGGRFSGPDTQYF.

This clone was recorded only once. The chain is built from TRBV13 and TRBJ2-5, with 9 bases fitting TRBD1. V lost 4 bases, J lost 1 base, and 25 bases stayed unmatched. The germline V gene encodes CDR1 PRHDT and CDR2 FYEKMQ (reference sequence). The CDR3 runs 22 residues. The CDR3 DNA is TGTGCCAGCAGCTCAAGTCGGGACAGGGCTATAAGGAATCGGTCAGTCCAAGAGACCCAGTACTTC. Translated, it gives CASSSSRDRAIRNRSVQETQYF. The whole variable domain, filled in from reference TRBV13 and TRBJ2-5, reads AAGVIQSPRHLIKEKRETATLKCYPIPRHDTVYWYQQGPGQDPQFLISFYEKMQSDKGSIPDRFSAQQFSDYHSELNMSSLELGDSALYFCASSSSRDRAIRNRSVQETQYFGPGTRLLVL.

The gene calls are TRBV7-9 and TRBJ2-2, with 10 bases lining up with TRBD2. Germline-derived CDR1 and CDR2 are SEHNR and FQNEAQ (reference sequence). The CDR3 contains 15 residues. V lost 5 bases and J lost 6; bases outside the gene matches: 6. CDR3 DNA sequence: TGTGCCAGCAGCCCTCCCAGCGGGGGGGCCGGGGAGCTGTTTTTT. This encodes CASSPPSGGAGELFF.

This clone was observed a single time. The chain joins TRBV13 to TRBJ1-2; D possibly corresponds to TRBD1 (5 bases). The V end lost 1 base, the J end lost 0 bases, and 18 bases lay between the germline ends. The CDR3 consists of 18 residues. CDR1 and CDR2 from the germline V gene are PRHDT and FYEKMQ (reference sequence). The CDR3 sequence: CASSLAGGNFESNYGYTF. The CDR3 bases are TGTGCCAGCAGCTTAGCGGGGGGGAACTTCGAGTCTAACTATGGCTACACCTTC.

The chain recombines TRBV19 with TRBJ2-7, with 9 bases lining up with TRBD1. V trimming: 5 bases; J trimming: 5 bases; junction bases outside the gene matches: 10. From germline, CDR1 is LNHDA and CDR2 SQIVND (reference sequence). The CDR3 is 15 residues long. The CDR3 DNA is TGTGCCAGTAGTGAGAGCGGGACAGGGCGCCACGAGCAGTACTTC. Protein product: CASSESGTGRHEQYF. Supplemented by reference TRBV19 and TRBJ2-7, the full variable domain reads DGGITQSPKYLFRKEGQNVTLSCEQNLNHDAMYWYRQDPGQGLRLIYYSQIVNDFQKGDIAEGYSVSREKKESFPLTVTSAQKNPTAFYLCASSESGTGRHEQYFGPGTRLTVT.

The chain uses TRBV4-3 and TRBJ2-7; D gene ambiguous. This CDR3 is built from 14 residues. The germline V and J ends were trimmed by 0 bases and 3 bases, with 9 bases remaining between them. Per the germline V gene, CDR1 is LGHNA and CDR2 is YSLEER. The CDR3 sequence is CASSQDATLYEQYF. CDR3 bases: TGCGCCAGCAGCCAAGACGCGACTCTCTACGAGCAGTACTTC.

The CDR3 reads CAISRTGGPSSPLHF. DNA for the CDR3: TGTGCCATCAGCAGGACAGGGGGCCCCAGTTCACCCCTCCACTTT. The rearrangement links TRBV10-3 to TRBJ1-6; 11 bases line up with TRBD1. Losses at the gene ends were 6 bases for V and 9 bases for J; bases not matched to a gene: 7. CDR1 ENHRY and CDR2 SYGVKD come from the germline V gene. The CDR3 spans 15 residues.

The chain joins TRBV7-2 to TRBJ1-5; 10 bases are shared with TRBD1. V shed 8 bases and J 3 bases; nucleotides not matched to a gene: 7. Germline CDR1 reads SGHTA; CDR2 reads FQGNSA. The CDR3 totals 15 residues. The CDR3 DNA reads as TGTGCCAGCGGGGACAGGGGAGTCAACAATCAGCCCCAGCATTTT. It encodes CASGDRGVNNQPQHF.

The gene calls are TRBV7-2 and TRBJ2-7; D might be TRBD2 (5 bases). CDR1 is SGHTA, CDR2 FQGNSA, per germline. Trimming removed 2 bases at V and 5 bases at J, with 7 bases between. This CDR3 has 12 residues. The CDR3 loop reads CASSLQRDEQYF. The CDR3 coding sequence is TGTGCCAGCAGCTTACAGAGGGACGAGCAGTACTTC.

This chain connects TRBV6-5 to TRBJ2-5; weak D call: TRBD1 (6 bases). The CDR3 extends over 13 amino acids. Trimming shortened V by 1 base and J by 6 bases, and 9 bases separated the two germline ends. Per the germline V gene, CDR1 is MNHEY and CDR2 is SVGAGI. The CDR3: CASSYYRAKTQYF. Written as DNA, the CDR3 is TGTGCCAGCAGTTACTACAGGGCCAAGACCCAGTACTTC.

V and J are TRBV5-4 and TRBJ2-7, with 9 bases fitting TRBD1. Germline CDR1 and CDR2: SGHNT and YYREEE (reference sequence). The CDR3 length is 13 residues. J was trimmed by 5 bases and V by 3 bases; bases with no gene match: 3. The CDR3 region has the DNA TGTGCCAGCAGCTCGCGGGACAGGGACGAGCAGTACTTC. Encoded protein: CASSSRDRDEQYF.

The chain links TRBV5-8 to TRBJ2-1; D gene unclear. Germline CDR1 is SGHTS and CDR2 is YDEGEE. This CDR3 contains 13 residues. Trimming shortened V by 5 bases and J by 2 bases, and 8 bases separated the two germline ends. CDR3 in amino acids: CASSPGAYNEQFF. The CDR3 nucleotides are TGTGCCAGCAGTCCCGGTGCCTACAATGAGCAGTTCTTC.

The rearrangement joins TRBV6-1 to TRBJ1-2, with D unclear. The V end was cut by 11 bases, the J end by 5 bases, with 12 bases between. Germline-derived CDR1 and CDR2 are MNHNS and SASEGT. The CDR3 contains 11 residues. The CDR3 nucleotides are TGTGCCGAGGGCCCACCTTATGGCTACACCTTC. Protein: CAEGPPYGYTF.

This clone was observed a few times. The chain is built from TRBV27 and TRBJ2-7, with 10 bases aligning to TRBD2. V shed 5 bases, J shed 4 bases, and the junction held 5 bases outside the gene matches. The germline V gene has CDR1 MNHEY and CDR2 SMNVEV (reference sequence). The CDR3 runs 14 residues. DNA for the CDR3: TGTGCCAGCAGTGTAGCGGGGGGCTTTTACGAGCAGTACTTC. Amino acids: CASSVAGGFYEQYF.

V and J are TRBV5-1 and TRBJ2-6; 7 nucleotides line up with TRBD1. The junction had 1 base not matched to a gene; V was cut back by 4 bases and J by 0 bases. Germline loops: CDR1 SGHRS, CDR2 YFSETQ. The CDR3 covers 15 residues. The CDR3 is CASSEGASGANVLTF. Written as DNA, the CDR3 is TGCGCCAGCAGCGAGGGGGCCTCTGGGGCCAACGTCCTGACTTTC. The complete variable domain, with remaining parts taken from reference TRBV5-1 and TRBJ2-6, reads KAGVTQTPRYLIKTRGQQVTLSCSPISGHRSVSWYQQTPGQGLQFLFEYFSETQRNKGNFPGRFSGRQFSNSRSEMNVSTLELGDSALYLCASSEGASGANVLTFGAGSRLTVL.

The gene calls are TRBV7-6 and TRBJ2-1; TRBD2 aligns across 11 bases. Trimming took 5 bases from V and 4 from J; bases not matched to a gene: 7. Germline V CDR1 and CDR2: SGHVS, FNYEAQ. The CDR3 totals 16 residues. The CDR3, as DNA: TGTGCCAGCAGCCGTTCTAGCGGGGGGCCATACAATGAGCAGTTCTTC. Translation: CASSRSSGGPYNEQFF.

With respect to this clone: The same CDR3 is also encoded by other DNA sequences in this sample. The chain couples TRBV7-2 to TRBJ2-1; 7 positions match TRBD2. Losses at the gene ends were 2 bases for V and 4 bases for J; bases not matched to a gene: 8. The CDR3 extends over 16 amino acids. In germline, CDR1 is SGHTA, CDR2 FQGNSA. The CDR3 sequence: CASSLIGSGGYNEQFF. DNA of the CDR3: TGTGCCAGCAGCTTAATTGGGTCCGGGGGGTACAATGAGCAGTTCTTC.

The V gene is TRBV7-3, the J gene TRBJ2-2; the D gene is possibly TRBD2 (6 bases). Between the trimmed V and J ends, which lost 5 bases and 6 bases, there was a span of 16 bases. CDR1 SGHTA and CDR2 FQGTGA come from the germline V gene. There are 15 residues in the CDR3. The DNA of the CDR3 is TGTGCCAGCAGCCCCCGGGGGTATGAGGCCGGGGAGCTGTTTTTT. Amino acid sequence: CASSPRGYEAGELFF.

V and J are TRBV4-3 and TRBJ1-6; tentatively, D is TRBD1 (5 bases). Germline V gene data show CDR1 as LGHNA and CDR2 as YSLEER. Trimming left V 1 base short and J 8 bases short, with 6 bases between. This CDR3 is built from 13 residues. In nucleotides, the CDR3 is TGCGCCAGCAGCCAAGGGGGGGATTCACCCCTCCACTTT. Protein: CASSQGGDSPLHF.

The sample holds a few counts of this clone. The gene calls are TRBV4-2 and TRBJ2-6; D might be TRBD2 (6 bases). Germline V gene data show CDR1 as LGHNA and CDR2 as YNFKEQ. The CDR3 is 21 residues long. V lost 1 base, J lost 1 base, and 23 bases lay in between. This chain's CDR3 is CASSQALGRRGLESGANVLTF. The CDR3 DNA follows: TGTGCCAGCAGCCAAGCCCTAGGCCGGCGGGGTTTGGAGTCTGGGGCCAACGTCCTGACTTTC.

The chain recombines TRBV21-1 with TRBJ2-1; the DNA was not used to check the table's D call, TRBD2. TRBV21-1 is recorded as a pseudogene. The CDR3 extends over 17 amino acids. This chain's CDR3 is CASSKVPSGGLPDEQFF. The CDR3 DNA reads TGTGCCAGCAGCAAAGTCCCTAGCGGGGGCCTCCCCGATGAGCAGTTCTTC.

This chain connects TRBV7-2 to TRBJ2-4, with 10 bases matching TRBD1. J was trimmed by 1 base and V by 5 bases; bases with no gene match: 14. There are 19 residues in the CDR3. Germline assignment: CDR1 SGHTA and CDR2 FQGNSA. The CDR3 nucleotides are TGTGCCAGCAGCCCACGACAGGGGGCGGTTAAATTGGCCAAAAACATTCAGTACTTC. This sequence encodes CASSPRQGAVKLAKNIQYF. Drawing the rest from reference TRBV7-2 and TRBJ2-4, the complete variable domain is GAGVSQSPSNKVTEKGKDVELRCDPISGHTALYWYRQSLGQGLEFLIYFQGNSAPDKSGLPSDRFSAERTGGSVSTLTIQRTQQEDSAVYLCASSPRQGAVKLAKNIQYFGAGTRLSVL.